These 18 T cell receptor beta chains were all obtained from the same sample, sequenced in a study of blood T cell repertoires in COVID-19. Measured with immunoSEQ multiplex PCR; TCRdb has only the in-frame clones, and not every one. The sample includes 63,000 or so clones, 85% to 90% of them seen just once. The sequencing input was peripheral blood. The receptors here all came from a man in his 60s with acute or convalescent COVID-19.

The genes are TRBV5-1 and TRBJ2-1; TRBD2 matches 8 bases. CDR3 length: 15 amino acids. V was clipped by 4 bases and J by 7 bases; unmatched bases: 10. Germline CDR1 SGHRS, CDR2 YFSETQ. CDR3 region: CASSPRAGAGNEQFF. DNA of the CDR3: TGCGCCAGCAGCCCAAGAGCGGGGGCTGGGAATGAGCAGTTCTTC.

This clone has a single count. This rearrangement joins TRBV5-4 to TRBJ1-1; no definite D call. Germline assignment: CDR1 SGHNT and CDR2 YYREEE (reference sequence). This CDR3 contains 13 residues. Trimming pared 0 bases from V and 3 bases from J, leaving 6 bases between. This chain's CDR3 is CASSLARDTEAFF. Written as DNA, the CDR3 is TGTGCCAGCAGCTTGGCGAGGGACACTGAAGCTTTCTTT.

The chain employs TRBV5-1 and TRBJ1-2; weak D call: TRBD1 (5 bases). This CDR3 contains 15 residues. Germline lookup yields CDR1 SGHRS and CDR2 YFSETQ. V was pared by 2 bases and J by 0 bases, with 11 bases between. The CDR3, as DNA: TGCGCCAGCAGCTTAATGGGGGACTCTAACTATGGCTACACCTTC. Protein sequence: CASSLMGDSNYGYTF.

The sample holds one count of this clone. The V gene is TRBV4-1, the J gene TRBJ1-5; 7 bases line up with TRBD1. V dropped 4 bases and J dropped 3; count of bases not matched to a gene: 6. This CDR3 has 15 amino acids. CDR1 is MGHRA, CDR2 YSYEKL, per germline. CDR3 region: CASSLSGTVNQPQHF. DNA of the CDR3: TGCGCCAGCAGCCTTTCAGGGACAGTCAATCAGCCCCAGCATTTT.

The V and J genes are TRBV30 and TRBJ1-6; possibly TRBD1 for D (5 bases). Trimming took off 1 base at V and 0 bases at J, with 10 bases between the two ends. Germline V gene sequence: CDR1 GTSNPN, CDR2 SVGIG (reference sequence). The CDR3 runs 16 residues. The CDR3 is CAWSGDSSSYNSPLHF. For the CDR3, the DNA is TGTGCCTGGAGTGGGGACTCCAGCTCCTATAATTCACCCCTCCACTTT.

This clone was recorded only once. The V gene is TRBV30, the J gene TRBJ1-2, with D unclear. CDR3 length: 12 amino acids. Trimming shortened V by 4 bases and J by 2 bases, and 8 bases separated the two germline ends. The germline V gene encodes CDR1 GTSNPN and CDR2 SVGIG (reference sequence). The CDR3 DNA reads TGTGCCTGGAAGCAGGAAAACTATGGCTACACCTTC. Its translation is CAWKQENYGYTF.

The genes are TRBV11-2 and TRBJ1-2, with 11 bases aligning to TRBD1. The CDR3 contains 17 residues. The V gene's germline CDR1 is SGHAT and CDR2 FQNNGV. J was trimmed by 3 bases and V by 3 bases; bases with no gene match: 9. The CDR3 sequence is CASSFLRTGGFDYGYTF. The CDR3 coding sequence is TGTGCCAGCAGCTTCCTTAGGACAGGGGGCTTTGACTATGGCTACACCTTC.

The CDR3 reads CASSLGGRAYEQYF. The CDR3 nucleotides read TGTGCCAGCAGTCTGGGGGGGCGCGCCTACGAGCAGTACTTC. This chain links TRBV27 with TRBJ2-7; tentative D call: TRBD2 (7 bases). The V gene lost 5 bases and the J gene lost 2 bases, with 13 bases spanning the gap. This CDR3 region has 14 residues. The germline CDR1 and CDR2 sequences are MNHEY and SMNVEV (reference sequence).

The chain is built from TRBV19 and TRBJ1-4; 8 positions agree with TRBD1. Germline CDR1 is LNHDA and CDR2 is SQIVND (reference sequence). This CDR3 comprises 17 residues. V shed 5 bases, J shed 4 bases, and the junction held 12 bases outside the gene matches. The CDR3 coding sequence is TGTGCCAGTAGTTCCTCCGCCGGGACAGGAGTTAATGAAAAACTGTTTTTT. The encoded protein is CASSSSAGTGVNEKLFF.

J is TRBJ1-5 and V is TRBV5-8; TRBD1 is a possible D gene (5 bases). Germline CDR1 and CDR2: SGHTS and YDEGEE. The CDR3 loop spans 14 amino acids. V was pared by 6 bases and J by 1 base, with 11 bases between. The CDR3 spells CASTLGASNQPQHF. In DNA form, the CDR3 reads TGTGCCAGCACGCTTGGGGCAAGCAATCAGCCCCAGCATTTT.

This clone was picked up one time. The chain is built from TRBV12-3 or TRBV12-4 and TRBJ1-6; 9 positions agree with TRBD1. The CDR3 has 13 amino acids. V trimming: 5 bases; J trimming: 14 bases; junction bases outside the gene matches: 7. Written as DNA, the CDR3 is TGTGCCAGCAGTGGGACAGGGCCGCTAACCCTCCACTTT. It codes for CASSGTGPLTLHF.

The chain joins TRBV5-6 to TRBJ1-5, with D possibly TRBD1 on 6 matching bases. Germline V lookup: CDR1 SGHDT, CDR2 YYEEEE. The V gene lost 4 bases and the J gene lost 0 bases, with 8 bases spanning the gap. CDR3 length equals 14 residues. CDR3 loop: CASSHRASNQPQHF. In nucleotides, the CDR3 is TGTGCCAGCAGCCACAGGGCTAGCAATCAGCCCCAGCATTTT.

CDR3 nucleotides: TGTGCCAGCAGCCAACCGGGACAGTCTGAAGCTTTCTTT. This sequence encodes CASSQPGQSEAFF. The rearrangement links TRBV3-1 (or the pseudogene TRBV3-2) to TRBJ1-1, with TRBD1 matching over 7 bases. This CDR3 has 13 amino acids. Per germline, CDR1 LGHDT and CDR2 YNNKEL (reference sequence). V lost 2 bases, J lost 6 bases, and 3 bases stayed unmatched.

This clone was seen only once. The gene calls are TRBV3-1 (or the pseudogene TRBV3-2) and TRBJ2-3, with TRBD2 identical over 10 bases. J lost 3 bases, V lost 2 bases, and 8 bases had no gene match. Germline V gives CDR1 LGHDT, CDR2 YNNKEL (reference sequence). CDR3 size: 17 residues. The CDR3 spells CASSQSKRGGRTDTQYF. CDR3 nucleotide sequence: TGTGCCAGCAGCCAAAGTAAGCGGGGGGGCCGAACAGATACGCAGTATTTT.

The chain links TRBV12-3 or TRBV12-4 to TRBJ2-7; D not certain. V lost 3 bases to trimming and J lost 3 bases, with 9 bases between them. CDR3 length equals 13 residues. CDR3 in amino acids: CASSLWQNYEQYF. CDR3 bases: TGTGCCAGCAGTTTGTGGCAGAACTACGAGCAGTACTTC.

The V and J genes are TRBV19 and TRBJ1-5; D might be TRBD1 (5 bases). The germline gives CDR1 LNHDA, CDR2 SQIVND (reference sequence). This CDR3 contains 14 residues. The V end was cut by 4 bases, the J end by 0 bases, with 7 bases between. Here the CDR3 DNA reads TGTGCCAGTAGTAACAGGTATAGCAATCAGCCCCAGCATTTT. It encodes CASSNRYSNQPQHF. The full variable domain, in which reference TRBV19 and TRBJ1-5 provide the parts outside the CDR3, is DGGITQSPKYLFRKEGQNVTLSCEQNLNHDAMYWYRQDPGQGLRLIYYSQIVNDFQKGDIAEGYSVSREKKESFPLTVTSAQKNPTAFYLCASSNRYSNQPQHFGDGTRLSIL.

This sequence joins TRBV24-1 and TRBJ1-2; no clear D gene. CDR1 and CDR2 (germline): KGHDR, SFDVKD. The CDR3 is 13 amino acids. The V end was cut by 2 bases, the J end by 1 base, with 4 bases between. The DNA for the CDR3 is TGTGCCACCAGTGATTCACATAACTATGGCTACACCTTC. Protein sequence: CATSDSHNYGYTF.

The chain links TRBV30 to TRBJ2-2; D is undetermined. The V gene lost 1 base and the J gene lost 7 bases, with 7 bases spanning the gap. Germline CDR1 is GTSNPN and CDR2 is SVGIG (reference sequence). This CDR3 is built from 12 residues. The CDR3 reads CAWSGVVGELFF. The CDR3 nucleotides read TGTGCCTGGAGTGGCGTAGTCGGGGAGCTGTTTTTT.